These 5 T cell receptor beta chains came from one sample sequenced in a study of regulatory T cells in long-lasting Graves disease. Time point: persistent/refractory GD, antithyroid drugs over 5 years with positive TRAb. After RNA was extracted from PBMCs, the TCR library was made from it. The TCR beta library used iRepertoire HTBI primers with Arm-PCR amplification of CDR3. Using its own MiXCR run on the multiplex PCR reads, TCRdb lists one record per CDR3 protein. The sample holds about 310,000 distinct CDR3 sequences; 20% to 25% are singletons and the top ten take 56%. Sequenced here: peripheral blood mononuclear cells (PBMCs), sampled when the disease was refractory, from a patient treated with antithyroid drugs. The receptor source for this set is a female donor with Graves disease.

J is TRBJ2-7 and V is TRBV28, with a possible D match to TRBD2 (6 bases). The CDR3 length is 16 residues. The germline V gene has CDR1 MDHEN and CDR2 SYDVKM. V lost 2 bases, J lost 0 bases, and 14 bases lay in between. The CDR3 loop reads CASSLDLASSSYEQYF. The CDR3 region has the DNA TGTGCCAGCAGTTTAGACCTAGCGTCGAGCTCCTACGAGCAGTACTTC.

This rearrangement joins TRBV20-1 to TRBJ2-7, with 7 bases identical to TRBD1. Germline CDR1 reads DFQATT; CDR2 reads SNEGSKA (reference sequence). The V gene end was trimmed by 0 bases and the J gene end by 2 bases; junction bases not matched to a gene: 4. The CDR3 loop spans 14 amino acids. This CDR3 is CSARDMGQTYEQYF. As DNA, the CDR3 is TGCAGTGCTAGAGACATGGGACAGACCTACGAGCAGTACTTC.

This chain uses TRBV20-1 with TRBJ2-7; D might be TRBD1 (5 bases). The CDR3 has 12 residues. The germline V and J ends were trimmed by 7 bases and 1 base, with 11 bases remaining between them. The germline V gene has CDR1 DFQATT and CDR2 SNEGSKA (reference sequence). The CDR3 here is CSVRAGSYEQYF. The CDR3 DNA is TGCAGTGTCAGGGCAGGATCCTACGAGCAGTACTTC.

The chain couples TRBV6-2 or TRBV6-3 to TRBJ2-3; 7 bases are shared with TRBD2. CDR1 MNHEY and CDR2 SVGEGT come from the germline V gene. Germline trimming cut 2 bases from V and 0 bases from J; bases unmatched to any gene: 8. The CDR3 is made up of 17 amino acids. The DNA for the CDR3 is TGTGCCAGCAGTTACCAGCGGGAACGGACTAGCACAGATACGCAGTATTTT. It codes for CASSYQRERTSTDTQYF.

About this clonotype: One end of the junction varies from germline; a read error may be responsible. This sequence joins TRBV7-7 and TRBJ1-4; 7 nucleotides align to TRBD1. The germline V gene has CDR1 SSHAT and CDR2 FNYEAQ (reference sequence). The CDR3 runs 15 residues. The CDR3 loop is CASSQGVAANEKLFF. The CDR3 bases are TGTGCTAGCAGCCAGGGGGTTGCAGCTAATGAAAAACTGTTTTTT.